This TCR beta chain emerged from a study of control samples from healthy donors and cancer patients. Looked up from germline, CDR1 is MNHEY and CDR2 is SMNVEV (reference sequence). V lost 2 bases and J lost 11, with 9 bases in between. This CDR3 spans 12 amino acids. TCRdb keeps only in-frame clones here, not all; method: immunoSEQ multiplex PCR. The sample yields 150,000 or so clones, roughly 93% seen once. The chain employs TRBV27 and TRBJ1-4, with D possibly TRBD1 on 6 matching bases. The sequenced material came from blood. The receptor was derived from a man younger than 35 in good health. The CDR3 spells CASSLNRVKLFF. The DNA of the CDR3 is TGTGCCAGCAGTTTAAACAGGGTCAAACTGTTTTTT.